This note documents a single TCR beta chain sequence. Its specificity is unknown. After removal of 7 bases from V and 5 bases from J, the junction contained 10 bases not matched to a gene. The CDR3 spans 15 residues. Germline CDR1 reads MDHEN; CDR2 reads SYDVKM. The data were taken from a study of beta chain features in type 1 diabetes. CD45RO/CCR7/CD25/CD127/CD95/CD27 separated CD4+ naive, central memory, regulatory and stem cell-like memory cells by sorting. The isolated RNA, all of it, was reverse transcribed, so expressed TCRB transcripts were what got sequenced. The method was immunoSEQ multiplex PCR; TCRdb's version includes in-frame clones alone and lacks a portion of them. Of under 950,000 clones in the sample, 15% to 20% were seen once. Study-wide results and limits: Among patients, naive, central memory and Treg TCRB repertoires appeared more similar than among healthy donors. Using cDNA template may skew counts toward highly expressing activated cells. Junctions at VDJ sites from type 1 diabetes patients had fewer insertions and more deletions.

This clonotype originated in a woman aged 18-35 years in good health. Sample: naive CD4+ T cells from blood. This chain uses TRBV28 with TRBJ2-7; 11 nucleotides align to TRBD2. CDR3 in DNA: TGTGCCAGCACCGATACTAGCGGGAGTCAGAACGAGCAGTACTTC. The encoded protein is CASTDTSGSQNEQYF.